A single sample gave rise to the 29 T cell receptor beta chains below, sequenced in a study of PD-1 blockade in classical Hodgkin lymphoma. Here immunoSEQ multiplex PCR was the method, and the copy in TCRdb shows in-frame clones only, minus some. The data show tens of thousands of clones, about 89% seen once. Time point reported: cycle 4 day 1 (C4D1), after 5 to 7 weeks of nivolumab. There was relapse after autologous stem cell transplantation in every patient, and there was variation in brentuximab vedotin exposure. Sequencing used peripheral blood mononuclear cells (PBMCs), obtained before the fourth cycle of nivolumab. Receptor source: a human donor with classical Hodgkin lymphoma.

The chain couples TRBV18 to TRBJ1-6; D is ambiguous. The CDR3 sequence is 17 residues long. Germline-derived CDR1 and CDR2 are KGHSH and LQKENI. Trimming cost V 3 bases and J 7 bases, with 19 bases left between them. The CDR3 loop is CASSPSWAKGPNSPLHF. The DNA for the CDR3 is TGTGCCAGCTCACCCTCGTGGGCCAAGGGTCCCAATTCACCCCTCCACTTT.

Only one count was recorded for this clone. The CDR3 here is CASSLAGRDRGAGELFF. DNA of the CDR3: TGTGCCAGCAGCTTAGCGGGCCGGGACAGGGGCGCCGGGGAGCTGTTTTTT. The chain links TRBV7-8 to TRBJ2-2, with 10 bases matching TRBD1. The CDR3 spans 17 residues. Trimming cost V 0 bases and J 6 bases; bases outside gene matches: 7. Germline CDR1 reads SGHVS; CDR2 reads FQNEAQ.

The gene calls are TRBV13 and TRBJ2-1, with D perhaps TRBD2 (7 bases). The V and J ends lost 5 bases and 6 bases respectively, with 17 bases between them. CDR1 is PRHDT, CDR2 FYEKMQ, per germline (reference sequence). This CDR3 has 15 residues. The CDR3 protein is CASSQIERGANEQFF. The CDR3 region has the DNA TGTGCCAGCAGCCAAATAGAACGGGGGGCCAATGAGCAGTTCTTC. Full variable domain (rest looked up from reference TRBV13 and TRBJ2-1): AAGVIQSPRHLIKEKRETATLKCYPIPRHDTVYWYQQGPGQDPQFLISFYEKMQSDKGSIPDRFSAQQFSDYHSELNMSSLELGDSALYFCASSQIERGANEQFFGPGTRLTVL.

The chain is built from TRBV29-1 and TRBJ2-4; no reliable D call. In germline, CDR1 is SQVTM, CDR2 ANQGSEA. V was clipped by 4 bases and J by 0 bases, with 7 bases between them. The CDR3 contains 13 residues. CDR3 sequence (DNA): TGCAGCGTTGCTCTGCGAGCCAAAAACATTCAGTACTTC. As protein: CSVALRAKNIQYF. The whole variable domain, remainder taken from reference TRBV29-1 and TRBJ2-4, is SAVISQKPSRDICQRGTSLTIQCQVDSQVTMMFWYRQQPGQSLTLIATANQGSEATYESGFVIDKFPISRPNLTFSTLTVSNMSPEDSSIYLCSVALRAKNIQYFGAGTRLSVL.

V is TRBV6-5 and J is TRBJ1-3; D unclear. Germline values: CDR1 MNHEY, CDR2 SVGAGI. The CDR3 contains 13 residues. The V and J ends lost 2 bases and 8 bases respectively, with 10 bases between them. The CDR3 DNA reads TGTGCCAGCAGTTACCGCCGTGCGGACACCATATATTTT. It is translated as CASSYRRADTIYF.

The chain has TRBV5-6 and TRBJ2-7, with a tentative D call TRBD1 (6 bases). Germline V gene sequence: CDR1 SGHDT, CDR2 YYEEEE. V lost 2 bases and J lost 1, with 10 bases in between. The CDR3 runs 14 residues. The CDR3 protein is CASSFLDRSYEQYF. Written as DNA, the CDR3 is TGTGCCAGCAGCTTCCTGGACAGATCCTACGAGCAGTACTTC.

The chain recombines TRBV27 with TRBJ2-7, with D possibly matching TRBD1 (6 bases). CDR1 and CDR2 (germline): MNHEY, SMNVEV (reference sequence). V was trimmed by 4 bases and J by 5 bases, leaving 15 bases between them. The CDR3 loop spans 14 amino acids. This CDR3 is CASSSTLGAHEQYF. The CDR3 nucleotides are TGTGCCAGCAGTTCCACCCTGGGGGCCCACGAGCAGTACTTC.

The rearrangement joins TRBV5-1 to TRBJ2-3; D possibly corresponds to TRBD2 (7 bases). The CDR3 runs 14 residues. The germline V and J ends were trimmed by 7 bases and 0 bases, with 12 bases remaining between them. Per the germline V gene, CDR1 is SGHRS and CDR2 is YFSETQ. CDR3 region: CASRGADSTDTQYF. CDR3 nucleotides: TGCGCCAGCCGGGGGGCCGATAGCACAGATACGCAGTATTTT.

The rearrangement uses TRBV7-9 and TRBJ2-6; weak D call: TRBD2 (5 bases). The CDR3 extends over 17 amino acids. Trimming shortened V by 2 bases and J by 0 bases, and 11 bases separated the two germline ends. Germline CDR1 SEHNR, CDR2 FQNEAQ (reference sequence). CDR3 nucleotides: TGTGCCAGCAGCTTAACAAGGACTCGCTCTGGGGCCAACGTCCTGACTTTC. Amino acids: CASSLTRTRSGANVLTF.

In this sample, this clone turned up once. V is TRBV7-9 and J is TRBJ2-1; possible D gene TRBD2, 6 bases. Between the trimmed V and J ends, which lost 6 bases and 2 bases, there was a span of 14 bases. The CDR3 length is 15 residues. Germline loops: CDR1 SEHNR, CDR2 FQNEAQ (reference sequence). The CDR3 region is CASRGDSIAYNEQFF. The CDR3 DNA sequence: TGTGCCAGCAGGGGGGACTCCATCGCCTACAATGAGCAGTTCTTC.

This chain uses TRBV6-1 with TRBJ1-1; D is uncertain. The V end was cut by 2 bases, the J end by 1 base, with 2 bases between. The V gene's germline CDR1 is MNHNS and CDR2 SASEGT. CDR3 length: 12 amino acids. The CDR3 reads CASSEQNTEAFF. Written as DNA, the CDR3 is TGTGCCAGCAGTGAACAGAACACTGAAGCTTTCTTT.

V is TRBV11-2 and J is TRBJ2-1; D ambiguous. The V and J ends lost 5 bases and 7 bases respectively, with 6 bases between them. CDR1 and CDR2 from the germline V gene are SGHAT and FQNNGV. The CDR3 is made up of 11 amino acids. The CDR3 nucleotides read TGTGCCAGCAGCCCGCGTAATGAGCAGTTCTTC. Translated: CASSPRNEQFF.

V usage is TRBV27 and J usage is TRBJ2-1; D might be TRBD2 (5 bases). This CDR3 comprises 13 residues. The V gene lost 4 bases and the J gene lost 8 bases, with 12 bases spanning the gap. The germline V gene has CDR1 MNHEY and CDR2 SMNVEV (reference sequence). The CDR3 region has the DNA TGTGCCAGCAGTTCCTTCGAGGGAGATGAGCAGTTCTTC. It is translated as CASSSFEGDEQFF.

CDR3 in DNA: TGTGCCACCAGCAGAGATTCTGGGTTCGAGTTCGCCGGGGAGCTGTTTTTT. Encoded protein: CATSRDSGFEFAGELFF. This rearrangement joins TRBV15 to TRBJ2-2; D not resolved. CDR3 length: 17 amino acids. The germline gives CDR1 LNHNV, CDR2 YYDKDF (reference sequence). V lost 0 bases to trimming and J lost 6 bases, with 17 bases between them.

This chain connects TRBV21-1 to TRBJ2-2. TRBV21-1 is tagged as a pseudogene. CDR3 length: 16 amino acids. The CDR3 sequence is CASSGGGDTPGGELFF. The CDR3, as DNA: TGTGCCAGTTCTGGGGGCGGGGACACCCCAGGGGGGGAGCTGTTTTTT.

The CDR3 region is CARSPPGQGGDTEAFF. The CDR3 DNA is TGTGCCAGAAGCCCCCCGGGACAGGGTGGGGACACTGAAGCTTTCTTT. This chain links TRBV5-3 with TRBJ1-1, with TRBD1 matching 9 bases. TRBV5-3 is placed among ORFs of uncertain function. This CDR3 contains 16 residues. J was trimmed by 3 bases and V by 4 bases; bases with no gene match: 10.

The V gene is TRBV7-9, the J gene TRBJ1-1, with D uncertain. CDR3 size: 13 residues. The V gene's germline CDR1 is SEHNR and CDR2 FQNEAQ (reference sequence). V was trimmed by 5 bases and J by 0 bases, leaving 7 bases between them. DNA for the CDR3: TGTGCCAGCAGCCCGATGTTGAACACTGAAGCTTTCTTT. This translates into CASSPMLNTEAFF.

The chain has TRBV6-1 and TRBJ1-4; 9 bases map to TRBD1. Germline V gene sequence: CDR1 MNHNS, CDR2 SASEGT. The CDR3 is 16 amino acids. J gave up 7 bases and V 0 bases, and 6 bases lay outside the gene matches. CDR3 DNA sequence: TGTGCCAGCAGTGAAGCGCCGGGACAGGGATTTGAAAAACTGTTTTTT. This sequence encodes CASSEAPGQGFEKLFF.

This chain joins TRBV10-2 and TRBJ2-7, with 8 bases aligning to TRBD2. The CDR3 contains 15 residues. Trimming at V came to 0 bases and at J to 3 bases, leaving 4 bases not matched to a gene. Per germline, CDR1 WSHSY and CDR2 SAAADI. The CDR3 loop is CASSESRGGVYEQYF. CDR3 DNA sequence: TGCGCCAGCAGTGAGTCACGGGGGGGAGTCTACGAGCAGTACTTC.

J is TRBJ1-2 and V is TRBV27; D is undetermined. Trimming left V 4 bases short and J 7 bases short, with 16 bases between. The CDR3 sequence is 14 residues long. In germline, CDR1 is MNHEY, CDR2 SMNVEV (reference sequence). The CDR3 sequence: CASSYSEGAGGYTF. Here the CDR3 DNA reads TGTGCCAGCAGTTACTCTGAGGGCGCGGGTGGCTACACCTTC.

This chain links TRBV19 with TRBJ1-2; TRBD1 might be the D (5 bases). The CDR3 covers 17 residues. Germline lookup yields CDR1 LNHDA and CDR2 SQIVND (reference sequence). V gave up 1 base and J gave up 7 bases, with 22 bases separating them. The CDR3 protein is CASSIAAGHLVSGGYTF. The CDR3 DNA is TGTGCCAGTAGTATAGCCGCCGGACACCTGGTGAGCGGTGGCTACACCTTC.

In its sample, this clone was seen once. This rearrangement joins TRBV6-5 to TRBJ2-5, with TRBD1 matching 7 bases. V dropped 6 bases and J dropped 3; count of bases not matched to a gene: 4. The CDR3 is made up of 13 amino acids. The germline gives CDR1 MNHEY, CDR2 SVGAGI. In DNA, the CDR3 is TGTGCCAGCAGCGGGACAGATGAAGAGACCCAGTACTTC. Translated: CASSGTDEETQYF.

The genes are TRBV7-6 and TRBJ2-6; D is unresolved. The CDR3 contains 14 residues. Germline V CDR1 and CDR2: SGHVS, FNYEAQ. Trimming took 5 bases from V and 0 from J, leaving 5 bases between them. DNA for the CDR3: TGTGCCAGCAGCCCTATCTCTGGGGCCAACGTCCTGACTTTC. Residues: CASSPISGANVLTF.

This clone was counted a single time. The V call is TRBV5-1, the J call TRBJ2-7; D call uncertain. Looked up from germline, CDR1 is SGHRS and CDR2 is YFSETQ. This CDR3 contains 14 residues. Trimming removed 0 bases from V and 3 bases from J, with 10 bases in between. CDR3 sequence: CASSLDTRNYEQYF. The CDR3 coding sequence is TGCGCCAGCAGCTTGGACACGAGGAACTACGAGCAGTACTTC.

This clone was seen a single time. This chain uses TRBV10-3 with TRBJ1-2, with D tentatively TRBD1 (6 bases). The CDR3 has 14 residues. Germline V gene lookup returns CDR1 ENHRY and CDR2 SYGVKD. Trimming shortened V by 10 bases and J by 2 bases, and 17 bases separated the two germline ends. The DNA of the CDR3 is TGTGCCACACGTTTCGCAGGGGAGAACTATGGCTACACCTTC. It translates to CATRFAGENYGYTF.

The chain links TRBV19 to TRBJ1-1; 7 bases align to TRBD1. V gave up 1 base and J gave up 1 base; unmatched junction bases: 6. This CDR3 region has 16 residues. CDR1 LNHDA and CDR2 SQIVND come from the germline V gene (reference sequence). The CDR3 nucleotides read TGTGCCAGTAGTATAGGCCCGGGACAGCCGAACACTGAAGCTTTCTTT. Translating gives CASSIGPGQPNTEAFF.

V is TRBV19 and J is TRBJ1-1, with D uncertain. The V end was cut by 6 bases, the J end by 4 bases, with 24 bases between. The germline gives CDR1 LNHDA, CDR2 SQIVND (reference sequence). The CDR3 totals 17 residues. The CDR3 region has the DNA TGTGCCAGTAGCGTCGTTGGGGTGGGGTCCGAGGGCACTGAAGCTTTCTTT. This gives the protein CASSVVGVGSEGTEAFF. Together with reference TRBV19 and TRBJ1-1, the CDR3 gives the full variable domain: DGGITQSPKYLFRKEGQNVTLSCEQNLNHDAMYWYRQDPGQGLRLIYYSQIVNDFQKGDIAEGYSVSREKKESFPLTVTSAQKNPTAFYLCASSVVGVGSEGTEAFFGQGTRLTVV.

The chain couples TRBV7-6 to TRBJ2-7; 7 bases fit TRBD1. V dropped 5 bases and J dropped 4; count of bases not matched to a gene: 8. The germline V gene has CDR1 SGHVS and CDR2 FNYEAQ. This CDR3 has 14 amino acids. Here the CDR3 reads CASSPDRDRYEQYF. The CDR3 DNA reads TGTGCCAGCAGCCCAGACCGGGACAGATACGAGCAGTACTTC. Filled out from reference TRBV7-6 and TRBJ2-7, the complete variable domain reads GAGVSQSPRYKVTKRGQDVALRCDPISGHVSLYWYRQALGQGPEFLTYFNYEAQQDKSGLPNDRFSAERPEGSISTLTIQRTEQRDSAMYRCASSPDRDRYEQYFGPGTRLTVT.

The genes are TRBV6-5 and TRBJ1-2; D ambiguous. V lost 0 bases and J lost 4, with 6 bases in between. CDR1 and CDR2 (germline): MNHEY, SVGAGI. CDR3 length: 13 residues. CDR3 region: CASSYSLTYGYTF. As DNA, the CDR3 is TGTGCCAGCAGTTACTCGTTAACCTATGGCTACACCTTC.